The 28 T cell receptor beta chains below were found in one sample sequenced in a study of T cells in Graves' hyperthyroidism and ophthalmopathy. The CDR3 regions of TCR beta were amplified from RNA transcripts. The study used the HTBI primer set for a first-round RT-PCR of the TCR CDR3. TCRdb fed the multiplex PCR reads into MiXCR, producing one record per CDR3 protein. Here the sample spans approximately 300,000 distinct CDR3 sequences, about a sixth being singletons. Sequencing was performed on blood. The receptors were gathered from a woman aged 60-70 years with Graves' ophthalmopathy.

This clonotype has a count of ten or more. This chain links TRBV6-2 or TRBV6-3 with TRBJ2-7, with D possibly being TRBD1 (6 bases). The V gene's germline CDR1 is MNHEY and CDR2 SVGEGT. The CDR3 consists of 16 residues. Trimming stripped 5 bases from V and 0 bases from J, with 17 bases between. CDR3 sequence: CASSATLRDNSYEQYF. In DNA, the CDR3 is TGTGCCAGCAGTGCTACTTTAAGGGACAACTCCTACGAGCAGTACTTC.

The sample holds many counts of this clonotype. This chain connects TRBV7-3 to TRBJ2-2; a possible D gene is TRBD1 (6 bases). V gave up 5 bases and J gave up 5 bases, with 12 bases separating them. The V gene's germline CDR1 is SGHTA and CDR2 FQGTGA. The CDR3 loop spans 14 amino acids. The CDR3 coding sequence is TGTGCCAGCAGCCAAATAGGGGGAACCGGGGAGCTGTTTTTT. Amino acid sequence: CASSQIGGTGELFF.

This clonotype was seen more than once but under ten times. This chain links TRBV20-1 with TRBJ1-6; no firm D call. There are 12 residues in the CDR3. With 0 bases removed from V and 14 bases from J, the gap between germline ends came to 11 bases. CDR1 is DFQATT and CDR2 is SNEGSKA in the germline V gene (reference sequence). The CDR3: CSARDRQQALHF. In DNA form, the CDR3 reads TGCAGTGCTAGAGATAGGCAGCAGGCCCTCCACTTT.

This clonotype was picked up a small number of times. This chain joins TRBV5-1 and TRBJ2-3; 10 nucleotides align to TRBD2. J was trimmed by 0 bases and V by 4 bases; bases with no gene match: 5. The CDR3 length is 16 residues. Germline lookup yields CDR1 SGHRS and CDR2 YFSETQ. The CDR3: CASSPGLADSTDTQYF. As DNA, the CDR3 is TGCGCCAGCAGCCCCGGACTAGCGGATAGCACAGATACGCAGTATTTT.

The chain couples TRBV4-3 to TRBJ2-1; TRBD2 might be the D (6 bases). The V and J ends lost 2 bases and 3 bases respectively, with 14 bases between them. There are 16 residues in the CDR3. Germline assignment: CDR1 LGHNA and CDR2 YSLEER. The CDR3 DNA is TGCGCCAGCAGCCAACGCGGGACGCAAGACTACAATGAGCAGTTCTTC. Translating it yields CASSQRGTQDYNEQFF.

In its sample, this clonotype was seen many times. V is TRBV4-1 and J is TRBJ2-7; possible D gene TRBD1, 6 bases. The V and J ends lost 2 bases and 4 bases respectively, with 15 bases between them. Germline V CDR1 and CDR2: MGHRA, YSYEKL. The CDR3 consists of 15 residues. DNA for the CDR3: TGCGCCAGCAGCCAAAGCCGGGACAAGCTTTACGAGCAGTACTTC. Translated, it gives CASSQSRDKLYEQYF.

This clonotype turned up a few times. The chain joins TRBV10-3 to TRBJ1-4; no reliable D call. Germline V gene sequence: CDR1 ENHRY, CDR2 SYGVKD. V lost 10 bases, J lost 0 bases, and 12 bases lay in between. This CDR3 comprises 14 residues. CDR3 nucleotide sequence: TGTGCCACCCTCCTATCGGCAACTAATGAAAAACTGTTTTTT. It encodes CATLLSATNEKLFF.

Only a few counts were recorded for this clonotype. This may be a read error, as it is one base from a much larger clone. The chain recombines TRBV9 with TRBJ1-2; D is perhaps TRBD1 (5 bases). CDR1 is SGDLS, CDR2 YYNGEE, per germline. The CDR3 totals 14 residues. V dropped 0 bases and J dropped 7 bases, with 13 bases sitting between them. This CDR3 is CASSVDIAGSGYTF. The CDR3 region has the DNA TGTGCCAGCAGCGTAGATATAGCAGGGTCTGGCTACACCTTC.

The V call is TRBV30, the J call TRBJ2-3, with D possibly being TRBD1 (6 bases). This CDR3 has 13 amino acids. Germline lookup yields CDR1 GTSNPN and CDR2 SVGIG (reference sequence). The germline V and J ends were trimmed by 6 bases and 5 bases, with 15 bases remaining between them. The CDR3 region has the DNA TGTGCCTGTTCCCAGGGGAATGGAGATACGCAGTATTTT. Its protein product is CACSQGNGDTQYF.

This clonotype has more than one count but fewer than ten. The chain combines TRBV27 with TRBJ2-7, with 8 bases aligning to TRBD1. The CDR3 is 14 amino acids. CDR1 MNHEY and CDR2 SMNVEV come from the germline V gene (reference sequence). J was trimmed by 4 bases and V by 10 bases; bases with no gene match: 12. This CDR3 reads CATSLTGASYEQYF. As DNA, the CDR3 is TGTGCCACCTCCCTGACAGGGGCGTCGTACGAGCAGTACTTC.

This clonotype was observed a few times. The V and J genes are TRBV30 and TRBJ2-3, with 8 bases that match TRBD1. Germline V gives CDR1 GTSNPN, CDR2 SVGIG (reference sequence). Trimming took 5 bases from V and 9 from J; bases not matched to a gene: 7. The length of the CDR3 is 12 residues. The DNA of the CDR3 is TGTGCCTGGGGACCGACAGGGGACACGCAGTATTTT. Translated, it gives CAWGPTGDTQYF. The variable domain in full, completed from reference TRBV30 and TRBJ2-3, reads SQTIHQWPATLVQPVGSPLSLECTVEGTSNPNLYWYRQAAGRGLQLLFYSVGIGQISSEVPQNLSASRPQDRQFILSSKKLLLSDSGFYLCAWGPTGDTQYFGPGTRLTVL.

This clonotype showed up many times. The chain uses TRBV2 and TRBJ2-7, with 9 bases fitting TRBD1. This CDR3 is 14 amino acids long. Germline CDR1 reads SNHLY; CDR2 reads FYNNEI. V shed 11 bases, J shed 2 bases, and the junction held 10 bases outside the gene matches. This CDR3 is CAGRTGEGPYEQYF. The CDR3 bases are TGTGCCGGACGGACAGGGGAAGGTCCCTACGAGCAGTACTTC.

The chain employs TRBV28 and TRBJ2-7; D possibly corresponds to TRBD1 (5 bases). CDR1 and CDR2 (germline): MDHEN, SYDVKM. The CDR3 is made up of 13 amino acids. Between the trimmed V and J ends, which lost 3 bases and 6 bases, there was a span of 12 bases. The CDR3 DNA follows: TGTGCCAGCAGTTTCGGCAGGGCCCTCGAGCAGTACTTC. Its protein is CASSFGRALEQYF.

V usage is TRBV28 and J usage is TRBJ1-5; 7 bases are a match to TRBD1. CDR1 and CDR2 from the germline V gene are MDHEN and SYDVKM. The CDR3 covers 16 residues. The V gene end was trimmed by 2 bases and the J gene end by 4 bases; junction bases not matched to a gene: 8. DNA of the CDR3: TGTGCCAGCAGTTTAGACAGGGAAAGGGGAAATCAGCCCCAGCATTTT. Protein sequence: CASSLDRERGNQPQHF.

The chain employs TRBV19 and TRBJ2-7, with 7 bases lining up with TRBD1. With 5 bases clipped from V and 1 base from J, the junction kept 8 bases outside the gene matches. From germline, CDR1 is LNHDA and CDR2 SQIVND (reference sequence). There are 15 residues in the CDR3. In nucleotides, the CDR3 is TGTGCCAGTAGTCCTTACGGGACAGAATCCTACGAGCAGTACTTC. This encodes CASSPYGTESYEQYF.

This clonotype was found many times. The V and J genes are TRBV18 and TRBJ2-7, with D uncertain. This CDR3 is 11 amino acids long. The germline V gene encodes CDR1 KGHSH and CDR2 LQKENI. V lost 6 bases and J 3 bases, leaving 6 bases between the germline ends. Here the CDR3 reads CASSKNYEQYF. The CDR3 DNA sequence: TGTGCCAGCTCGAAAAACTACGAGCAGTACTTC.

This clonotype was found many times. The CDR3 nucleotides are TGTGCCAGCAGCCAAATGGGTAGTGGCTACACCTTC. It codes for CASSQMGSGYTF. The chain employs TRBV3-1 and TRBJ1-2, with D uncertain. With 2 bases removed from V and 7 bases from J, the gap between germline ends came to 8 bases. This CDR3 has 12 residues. The germline gives CDR1 LGHDT, CDR2 YNNKEL (reference sequence). Drawing the rest from reference TRBV3-1 and TRBJ1-2, the complete variable domain is DTAVSQTPKYLVTQMGNDKSIKCEQNLGHDTMYWYKQDSKKFLKIMFSYNNKELIINETVPNRFSPKSPDKAHLNLHINSLELGDSAVYFCASSQMGSGYTFGSGTRLTVV.

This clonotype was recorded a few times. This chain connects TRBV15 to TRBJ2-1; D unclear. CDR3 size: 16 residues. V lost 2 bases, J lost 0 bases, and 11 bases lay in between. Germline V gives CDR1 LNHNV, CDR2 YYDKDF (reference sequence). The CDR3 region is CATSRSRNPSYNEQFF. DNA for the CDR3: TGTGCCACCAGCAGATCCAGGAACCCCTCCTACAATGAGCAGTTCTTC.

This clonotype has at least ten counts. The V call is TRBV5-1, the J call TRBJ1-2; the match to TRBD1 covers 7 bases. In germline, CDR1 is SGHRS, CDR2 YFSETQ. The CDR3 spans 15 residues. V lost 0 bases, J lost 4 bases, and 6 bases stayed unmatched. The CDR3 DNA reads TGCGCCAGCAGCTTGGAGGGACAGACCATCTATGGCTACACCTTC. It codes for CASSLEGQTIYGYTF.

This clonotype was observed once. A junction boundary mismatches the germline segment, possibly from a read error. The CDR3 is CASMGQGSAGYIF. Here the CDR3 DNA reads TGCGCCAGCATGGGACAGGGGTCTGCTGGCTACATCTTC. The chain is built from TRBV10-1 and TRBJ1-2; 10 bases are shared with TRBD1. The germline gives CDR1 WNHNN, CDR2 SYGVQD (reference sequence). The CDR3 totals 13 residues.

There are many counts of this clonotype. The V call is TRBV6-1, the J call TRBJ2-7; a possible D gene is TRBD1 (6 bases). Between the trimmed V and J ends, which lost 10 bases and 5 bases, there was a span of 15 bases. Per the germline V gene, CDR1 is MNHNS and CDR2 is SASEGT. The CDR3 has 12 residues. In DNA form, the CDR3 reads TGTGCCATCTCACAGGGTCCCCACGAGCAGTACTTC. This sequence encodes CAISQGPHEQYF.

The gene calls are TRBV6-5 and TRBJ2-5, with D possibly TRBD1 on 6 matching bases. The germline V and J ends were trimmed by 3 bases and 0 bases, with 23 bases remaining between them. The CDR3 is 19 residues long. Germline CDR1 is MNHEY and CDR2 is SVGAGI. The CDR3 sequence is CASSYYPPFGTSNQETQYF. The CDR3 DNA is TGTGCCAGCAGTTATTACCCCCCTTTTGGGACATCCAACCAAGAGACCCAGTACTTC.

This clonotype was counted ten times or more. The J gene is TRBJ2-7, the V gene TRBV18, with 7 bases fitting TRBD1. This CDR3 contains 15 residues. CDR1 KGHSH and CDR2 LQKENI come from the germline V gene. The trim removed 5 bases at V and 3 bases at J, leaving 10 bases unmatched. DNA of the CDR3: TGTGCCAGCTCATCACAGGGGACGGGGTACTACGAGCAGTACTTC. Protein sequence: CASSSQGTGYYEQYF.

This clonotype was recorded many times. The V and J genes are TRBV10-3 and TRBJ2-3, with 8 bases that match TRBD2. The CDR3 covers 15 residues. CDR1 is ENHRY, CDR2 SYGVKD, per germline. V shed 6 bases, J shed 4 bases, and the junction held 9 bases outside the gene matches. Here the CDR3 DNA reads TGTGCCATCAGGGTTAGCGGGAAGGAGTCAGATACGCAGTATTTT. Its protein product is CAIRVSGKESDTQYF.

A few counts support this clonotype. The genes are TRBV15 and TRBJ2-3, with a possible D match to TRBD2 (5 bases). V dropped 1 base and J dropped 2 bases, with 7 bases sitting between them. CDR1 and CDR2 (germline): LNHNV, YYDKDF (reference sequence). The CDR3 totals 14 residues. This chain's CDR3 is CATSRAGLTDTQYF. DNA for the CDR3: TGTGCCACCAGCAGAGCCGGACTCACAGATACGCAGTATTTT.

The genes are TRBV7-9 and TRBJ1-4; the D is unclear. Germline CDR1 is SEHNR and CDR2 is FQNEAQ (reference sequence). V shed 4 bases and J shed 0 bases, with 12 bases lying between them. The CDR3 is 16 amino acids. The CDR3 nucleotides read TGTGCCAGCAGCTCCGAACAAATTGCAACTAATGAAAAACTGTTTTTT. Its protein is CASSSEQIATNEKLFF.

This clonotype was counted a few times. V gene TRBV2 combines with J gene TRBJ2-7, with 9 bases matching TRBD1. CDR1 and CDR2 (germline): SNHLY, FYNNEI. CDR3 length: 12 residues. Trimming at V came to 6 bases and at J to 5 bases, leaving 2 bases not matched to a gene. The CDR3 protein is CASSRDRDEQYF. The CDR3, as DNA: TGTGCCAGCAGCCGGGACAGGGACGAGCAGTACTTC.

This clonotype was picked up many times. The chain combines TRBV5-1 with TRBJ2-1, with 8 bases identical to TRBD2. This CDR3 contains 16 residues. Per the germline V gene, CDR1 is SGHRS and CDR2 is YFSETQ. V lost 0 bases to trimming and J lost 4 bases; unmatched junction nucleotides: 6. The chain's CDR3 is CASSLVPSGLYNEQFF. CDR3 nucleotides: TGCGCCAGCAGCTTGGTCCCTAGCGGGTTGTACAATGAGCAGTTCTTC.